Following are 9 T cell receptor beta chains from one sample sequenced in a study of OX40 agonist ivuxolimab in advanced cancers. The data were produced by immunoSEQ multiplex PCR, yet TCRdb's version contains in-frame clones alone and is incomplete. The sample has around 48,000 clones, roughly 84% seen once. The sequencing here drew on CD4+ or CD8+ T cells sorted from blood, taken in a trial of the OX40 agonist ivuxolimab. These receptors all stem from an adult with an advanced solid tumor such as melanoma, head and neck, liver or kidney cancer.

The CDR3: CASSINRGSYEQYF. The CDR3, as DNA: TGTGCCAGCAGTATTAACAGGGGATCCTACGAGCAGTACTTC. The rearrangement joins TRBV6-1 to TRBJ2-7, with TRBD1 matching over 7 bases. CDR1 is MNHNS and CDR2 is SASEGT in the germline V gene. The length of the CDR3 is 14 residues. V shed 5 bases and J 1 base; nucleotides not matched to a gene: 5.

The chain couples TRBV29-1 to TRBJ2-7; 7 bases align to TRBD1. Losses at the gene ends were 7 bases for V and 7 bases for J; bases not matched to a gene: 13. This CDR3 has 13 residues. The germline CDR1 and CDR2 sequences are SQVTM and ANQGSEA. CDR3 protein: CSARDSSFREQYF. The CDR3 DNA follows: TGCAGCGCCCGGGACAGCTCCTTCCGAGAGCAGTACTTC.

The genes are TRBV6-1 and TRBJ1-2, with a tentative D call TRBD1 (6 bases). The CDR3 consists of 14 residues. Trimming removed 3 bases from V and 2 bases from J, with 10 bases in between. Germline loops: CDR1 MNHNS, CDR2 SASEGT. CDR3 sequence reads: CASSDQTGNYGYTF. The CDR3 DNA is TGTGCCAGCAGTGATCAGACAGGAAACTATGGCTACACCTTC.

J is TRBJ1-2 and V is TRBV27; TRBD1 is a possible D gene (5 bases). Germline CDR1 reads MNHEY; CDR2 reads SMNVEV (reference sequence). The CDR3 covers 13 residues. V lost 2 bases to trimming and J lost 4 bases, with 8 bases between them. DNA for the CDR3: TGTGCCAGCAGTTTAACGCAGGGCTATGGCTACACCTTC. This sequence encodes CASSLTQGYGYTF.

The chain employs TRBV4-1 and TRBJ2-7; the match to TRBD1 covers 9 bases. CDR1 MGHRA and CDR2 YSYEKL come from the germline V gene. There are 15 residues in the CDR3. V lost 3 bases, J lost 5 bases, and 8 bases stayed unmatched. The CDR3 sequence: CASSQWPTGGHEQYF. CDR3 in DNA: TGCGCCAGCAGCCAGTGGCCCACAGGGGGCCACGAGCAGTACTTC.

The gene calls are TRBV27 and TRBJ2-1; 10 nucleotides match TRBD2. The length of the CDR3 is 17 residues. Germline loops: CDR1 MNHEY, CDR2 SMNVEV (reference sequence). V lost 5 bases to trimming and J lost 0 bases; unmatched junction nucleotides: 7. CDR3 bases: TGTGCCAGCAGTCCTCTAGCGGGAGTGGGCTCCTACAATGAGCAGTTCTTC. This encodes CASSPLAGVGSYNEQFF.

This sequence joins TRBV29-1 and TRBJ2-3, with a possible D match to TRBD2 (5 bases). This CDR3 contains 15 residues. Germline CDR1 reads SQVTM; CDR2 reads ANQGSEA. V was cut by 0 bases and J by 2 bases, with 12 bases left in between. The CDR3 DNA reads TGCAGCGTTGAAGACGGGCTAGCCGACACAGATACGCAGTATTTT. As protein: CSVEDGLADTDTQYF.

This clone was found a few times. V and J are TRBV5-5 and TRBJ2-1; D might be TRBD1 (5 bases). Germline CDR1 and CDR2: SGHKS and YYEKEE (reference sequence). Trimming pared 1 base from V and 7 bases from J, leaving 15 bases between. The CDR3 covers 15 residues. The CDR3 loop reads CASSLSPPGWNEQFF. The CDR3 bases are TGTGCCAGCAGCTTGTCCCCTCCAGGGTGGAATGAGCAGTTCTTC. The full variable domain, in which reference TRBV5-5 and TRBJ2-1 provide the parts outside the CDR3, is DAGVTQSPTHLIKTRGQQVTLRCSPISGHKSVSWYQQVLGQGPQFIFQYYEKEERGRGNFPDRFSARQFPNYSSELNVNALLLGDSALYLCASSLSPPGWNEQFFGPGTRLTVL.

This clone was seen more than once but under ten times. This sequence joins TRBV6-6 and TRBJ1-4, with D possibly matching TRBD1 (5 bases). The CDR3 contains 13 residues. Germline CDR1 reads MNHNY; CDR2 reads SVGAGI (reference sequence). Trimming removed 6 bases from V and 5 bases from J, with 10 bases in between. The CDR3, as DNA: TGTGCCAGCAGGCAGGGCCTGAATGAAAAACTGTTTTTT. Amino acids: CASRQGLNEKLFF.